This T cell receptor beta chain was documented in a study of T cell changes during pregnancy in multiple sclerosis. Trimming removed 11 bases from V and 4 bases from J, with 17 bases in between. Germline loops: CDR1 SGHTA, CDR2 FQGNSA. The CDR3 runs 13 residues. Assay: immunoSEQ multiplex PCR; the TCRdb copy retains only in-frame clones and omits some. The sample has under 60,000 clones, approximately 93% seen once. The chain links TRBV7-2 to TRBJ2-5, with a tentative D call TRBD2 (6 bases). The source is a female donor with multiple sclerosis, enrolled in a pregnancy study. The material sequenced was CD4+ T cells from peripheral blood mononuclear cells, taken in the third trimester of pregnancy. The chain's CDR3 is CASLSPGGETQYF. CDR3 bases: TGTGCCTCCCTGTCTCCCGGGGGAGAGACCCAGTACTTC. Supplemented by reference TRBV7-2 and TRBJ2-5, the full variable domain reads GAGVSQSPSNKVTEKGKDVELRCDPISGHTALYWYRQSLGQGLEFLIYFQGNSAPDKSGLPSDRFSAERTGGSVSTLTIQRTQQEDSAVYLCASLSPGGETQYFGPGTRLLVL.